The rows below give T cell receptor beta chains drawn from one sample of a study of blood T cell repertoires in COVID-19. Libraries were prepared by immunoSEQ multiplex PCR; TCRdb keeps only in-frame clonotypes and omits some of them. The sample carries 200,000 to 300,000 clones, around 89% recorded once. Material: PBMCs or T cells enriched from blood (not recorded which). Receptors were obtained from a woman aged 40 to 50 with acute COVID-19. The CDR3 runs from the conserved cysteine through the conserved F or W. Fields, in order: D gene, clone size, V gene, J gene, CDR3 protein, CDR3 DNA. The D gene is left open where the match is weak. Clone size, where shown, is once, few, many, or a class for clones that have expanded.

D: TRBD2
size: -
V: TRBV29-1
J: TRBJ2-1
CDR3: CSVGSSGIGYNEQFF
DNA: TGCAGCGTTGGATCGAGCGGGATAGGCTACAATGAGCAGTTCTTC

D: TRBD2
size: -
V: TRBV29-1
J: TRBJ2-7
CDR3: CSVEVPGHGGNYEQYF
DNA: TGCAGCGTTGAAGTTCCTGGACACGGGGGGAACTACGAGCAGTACTTC

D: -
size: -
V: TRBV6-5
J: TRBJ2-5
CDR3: CASSLFETQYF
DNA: TGTGCCAGCAGTCTATTCGAGACCCAGTACTTC

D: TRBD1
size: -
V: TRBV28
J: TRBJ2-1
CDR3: CASSLVLPGQGAYNEQFF
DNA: TGTGCCAGCAGTTTAGTCCTTCCGGGACAGGGGGCCTACAATGAGCAGTTCTTC

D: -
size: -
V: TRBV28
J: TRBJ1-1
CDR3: CASSLWGEGRSNTEAFF
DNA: TGTGCCAGCAGTTTATGGGGGGAGGGACGGTCGAACACTGAAGCTTTCTTT

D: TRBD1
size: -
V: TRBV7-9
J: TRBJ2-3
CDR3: CASSYRDRGADTQYF
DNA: TGTGCCAGCAGCTACCGGGACAGGGGAGCAGATACGCAGTATTTT

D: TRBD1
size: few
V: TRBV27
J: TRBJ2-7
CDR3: CASSPGTGHSSYEQYF
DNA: TGTGCCAGCAGTCCAGGGACAGGGCATAGCTCCTACGAGCAGTACTTC

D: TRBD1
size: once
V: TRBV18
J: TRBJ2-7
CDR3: CASSPQGQSSSYEQYF
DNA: TGTGCCAGCTCACCCCAGGGACAGTCCTCCTCCTACGAGCAGTACTTC

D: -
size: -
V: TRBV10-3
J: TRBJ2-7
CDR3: CAISGGESYEQYF
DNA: TGTGCCATCAGTGGGGGGGAGAGCTACGAGCAGTACTTC

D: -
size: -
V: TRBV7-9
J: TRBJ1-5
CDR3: CASSPDNNQPQHF
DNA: TGTGCCAGCAGCCCAGACAACAATCAGCCCCAGCATTTT

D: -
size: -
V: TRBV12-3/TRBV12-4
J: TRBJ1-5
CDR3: CASSRGGVQPQHF
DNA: TGTGCCAGCAGCCGGGGAGGGGTACAGCCCCAGCATTTT